The next 8 T cell receptor beta chains were all read from a single sample in a study of T cell clones after liver transplantation. Some clones are missing from TCRdb's copy, which holds only in-frame ones; the method was immunoSEQ multiplex PCR. The repertoire holds 25,000 to 35,000 clones, with around 94% as singletons. The sequencing here drew on CD8+ T cells from blood, taken 12 months after liver transplant. The receptors originated from a human patient who received a liver transplant. The graft donor may have contributed some T cells.

In this sample, this clone turned up once. The CDR3 here is CASTPDPRLAHNEQFF. DNA for the CDR3: TGTGCCAGCACCCCCGACCCTCGGCTCGCCCACAATGAGCAGTTCTTC. This chain joins TRBV27 and TRBJ2-1, with D unresolved. V was trimmed by 7 bases and J by 5 bases, leaving 21 bases between them. Germline V gives CDR1 MNHEY, CDR2 SMNVEV (reference sequence). There are 16 residues in the CDR3.

The chain combines TRBV6-5 with TRBJ2-2; D remains ambiguous. CDR1 and CDR2 (germline): MNHEY, SVGAGI. V lost 5 bases, J lost 3 bases, and 13 bases lay in between. CDR3 length: 15 residues. The DNA of the CDR3 is TGTGCCAGCAGTCAGTCCATTGGACACACCGGGGAGCTGTTTTTT. This codes for CASSQSIGHTGELFF.

As DNA, the CDR3 is TGTGCCAGCAGTGAAGAGACCCAGTACTTC. Translated: CASSEETQYF. This chain connects TRBV25-1 to TRBJ2-5; D not certain. The CDR3 loop spans 10 amino acids. Germline V CDR1 and CDR2: MGHDK, SYGVNS. The V gene lost 2 bases and the J gene lost 5 bases, with 0 bases spanning the gap. Full variable domain (missing parts from reference TRBV25-1 and TRBJ2-5): EADIYQTPRYLVIGTGKKITLECSQTMGHDKMYWYQQDPGMELHLIHYSYGVNSTEKGDLSSESTVSRIRTEHFPLTLESARPSHTSQYLCASSEETQYFGPGTRLLVL.

This clone was detected only once. The chain uses TRBV11-3 and TRBJ1-1; D gene uncertain. The CDR3 extends over 17 amino acids. Trimming left V 0 bases short and J 3 bases short, with 17 bases between. Germline loops: CDR1 SGHNT, CDR2 YENEEA. In DNA, the CDR3 is TGTGCCAGCAGCTTAGAGGCGAGACTTACGGGGTACACTGAAGCTTTCTTT. It translates to CASSLEARLTGYTEAFF.

The V and J genes are TRBV4-1 and TRBJ2-7; the match to TRBD1 covers 8 bases. This CDR3 spans 19 amino acids. Germline V lookup: CDR1 MGHRA, CDR2 YSYEKL. V gave up 4 bases and J gave up 2 bases; unmatched junction bases: 19. The CDR3 DNA is TGCGCCAGCAGCCTACCGATGTCAGGGGGCGCGGTAGCCCCCTACGAGCAGTACTTC. Its protein product is CASSLPMSGGAVAPYEQYF.

V gene TRBV11-2 combines with J gene TRBJ1-2; D ambiguous. The V gene's germline CDR1 is SGHAT and CDR2 FQNNGV. This CDR3 is built from 14 residues. The V end lost 0 bases, the J end lost 4 bases, and 9 bases lay between the germline ends. CDR3: CASSLDSGPYGYTF. CDR3 DNA sequence: TGTGCCAGCAGCTTAGACAGTGGCCCCTATGGCTACACCTTC.

The chain joins TRBV5-8 to TRBJ1-1; D unclear. V lost 1 base to trimming and J lost 3 bases, with 7 bases between them. In germline, CDR1 is SGHTS, CDR2 YDEGEE. This CDR3 contains 13 residues. CDR3 in DNA: TGTGCCAGCAGCTTGCGCGGGGACACTGAAGCTTTCTTT. Residues: CASSLRGDTEAFF.

V is TRBV27 and J is TRBJ2-3, with TRBD2 as a possible D gene (5 bases). The CDR3 contains 17 residues. Looked up from germline, CDR1 is MNHEY and CDR2 is SMNVEV (reference sequence). Trimming pared 6 bases from V and 7 bases from J, leaving 26 bases between. In nucleotides, the CDR3 is TGTGCCAGCAGCGACGCCAAATCCCTAAGCGGCCGGCATACGCAGTATTTT. Protein: CASSDAKSLSGRHTQYF.